This T cell receptor (beta chain) derives from a study of control samples from healthy donors and cancer patients. This CDR3 has 17 residues. The germline gives CDR1 SGHKS, CDR2 YYEKEE (reference sequence). Trimming removed 0 bases from V and 1 base from J, with 16 bases in between. TCRdb's copy holds only in-frame clones and misses some; the assay was immunoSEQ multiplex PCR. This table holds roughly 30,000 clones, approximately 90% found once. The clonotype comes from a female donor with melanoma. Material: formalin-fixed, paraffin-embedded tissue. V usage is TRBV5-5 and J usage is TRBJ1-2; D is perhaps TRBD1 (5 bases). CDR3 amino acids: CASSLVPRVDFNYGYTF. Written as DNA, the CDR3 is TGTGCCAGCAGCTTGGTCCCCAGGGTAGATTTTAACTATGGCTACACCTTC.